A selection of T cell receptor beta chains follows, all from one sample in a study of T cells in Graves' hyperthyroidism and ophthalmopathy. TCRdb analysed the multiplex PCR reads with MiXCR anew, one entry per CDR3 protein. Found here are roughly 290,000 distinct CDR3 sequences, roughly an eighth of them singletons; the top ten hold 7.9%. Sequencing was performed on blood. The receptors here all came from a woman aged 40 to 50 with Graves' hyperthyroidism. Both conserved end residues are part of each CDR3. A D gene is named only where the DNA matches it firmly. Not every row has a clone size; where given, it reads once, few, many or a size class.

clone size	D gene	CDR3 length	V gene	J gene	CDR3 protein	CDR3 DNA
few	NA	14	TRBV12-3/TRBV12-4	TRBJ2-6	CASRESSGANVLTF	TGTGCCAGCCGAGAGAGCTCTGGGGCCAACGTCCTGACTTTC
few	NA	13	TRBV30	TRBJ2-1	CAWSSASANEQFF	TGTGCCTGGTCTTCGGCTAGCGCTAATGAGCAGTTCTTC
many	NA	15	TRBV28	TRBJ2-7	CASSFYSDRDVEQYF	TGTGCCAGCAGTTTCTATAGCGACAGAGACGTCGAGCAGTACTTC
many	NA	14	TRBV7-6	TRBJ2-1	CASTTGVNHNEQFF	TGTGCCAGCACTACGGGAGTAAACCACAATGAGCAGTTCTTC
many	TRBD1	14	TRBV2	TRBJ2-1	CASTRDRVASEQFF	TGTGCCAGCACCCGGGACAGGGTGGCCTCTGAGCAGTTCTTC
many	NA	13	TRBV7-2	TRBJ2-3	CAPARAGRDTQYF	TGTGCCCCAGCCCGGGCGGGACGGGATACGCAGTATTTT
NA	NA	15	TRBV30	TRBJ1-1	CAWSGGPRGSAEAFF	TGTGCCTGGAGTGGGGGGCCACGGGGGAGCGCTGAAGCTTTCTTT
few	NA	16	TRBV29-1	TRBJ2-1	CSVELSVASSYNEQFF	TGCAGCGTTGAGCTATCCGTCGCTTCCTCCTACAATGAGCAGTTCTTC
NA	NA	16	TRBV10-3	TRBJ1-1	CAISEGEVRIDTEAFF	TGTGCCATCAGTGAGGGGGAGGTAAGAATCGACACTGAAGCTTTCTTT
NA	NA	12	TRBV30	TRBJ1-3	CAFTRPGNTIYF	TGTGCCTTCACGCGACCTGGAAACACCATATATTTT
many	NA	15	TRBV3-1	TRBJ1-5	CASSQGWHPNQPQHF	TGTGCCAGCAGCCAAGGGTGGCACCCCAATCAGCCCCAGCATTTT
NA	TRBD1	13	TRBV7-9	TRBJ1-4	CASKSQGAEKLFF	TGTGCCAGCAAATCGCAGGGGGCTGAAAAACTGTTTTTT
many	TRBD2	16	TRBV6-1	TRBJ2-1	CASTQGLAPGYNEQFF	TGTGCCAGCACCCAAGGACTAGCGCCGGGGTACAATGAGCAGTTCTTC
NA	TRBD1	16	TRBV19	TRBJ2-2	CASSPRDRANTGELFF	TGTGCCAGTAGTCCCAGGGACAGGGCGAACACCGGGGAGCTGTTTTTT
NA	TRBD1	14	TRBV18	TRBJ2-1	CASSPGQGWNEQFF	TGTGCCAGCTCACCGGGACAGGGGTGGAATGAGCAGTTCTTC
NA	TRBD2	14	TRBV12-3/TRBV12-4	TRBJ2-5	CASRSGRAGETQYF	TGTGCCAGCCGAAGCGGGAGGGCCGGAGAGACCCAGTACTTC
few	NA	13	TRBV5-1	TRBJ1-4	CASSFGAKEKLFF	TGCGCCAGCAGCTTCGGGGCCAAGGAAAAACTGTTTTTT
many	NA	15	TRBV12-3/TRBV12-4	TRBJ1-6	CASSLGGSRNSPLHF	TGTGCCAGCAGTTTAGGGGGGAGCCGGAATTCACCCCTCCACTTT
many	NA	14	TRBV6-1	TRBJ2-3	CASIDSGGTDTQYF	TGTGCCAGCATCGACTCAGGGGGCACAGATACGCAGTATTTT
many	TRBD2	17	TRBV12-3/TRBV12-4	TRBJ2-7	CASSLNPSAGVGYEQYF	TGTGCCAGCAGTTTAAATCCATCAGCGGGAGTTGGGTACGAGCAGTACTTC
NA	TRBD2	15	TRBV7-9	TRBJ2-3	CASSLASGKPDTQYF	TGTGCCAGCAGCTTAGCTAGCGGGAAACCCGATACGCAGTATTTT
few	NA	12	TRBV10-3	TRBJ2-1	CAIGTAYNEQFF	TGTGCCATCGGGACGGCCTACAATGAGCAGTTCTTC
few	TRBD2	15	TRBV10-3	TRBJ2-4	CAISEGTSGKNIQYF	TGTGCCATCAGCGAAGGGACTAGCGGAAAAAACATTCAGTACTTC
many	TRBD1	15	TRBV27	TRBJ2-5	CASSLGTGSAETQYF	TGTGCCAGCAGTTTAGGGACAGGGTCGGCAGAGACCCAGTACTTC
NA	TRBD1	13	TRBV19	TRBJ2-3	CASSLWTGPTQYF	TGTGCCAGTAGTCTTTGGACAGGGCCAACGCAGTATTTT
many	NA	15	TRBV28	TRBJ2-2	CASSRGPSNTGELFF	TGTGCCAGCAGCCGCGGACCGTCGAACACCGGGGAGCTGTTTTTT
NA	NA	14	TRBV13	TRBJ2-2	CASSLSGSPGELFF	TGTGCCAGCAGCTTGTCAGGTTCCCCCGGGGAGCTGTTTTTT
many	TRBD2	16	TRBV2	TRBJ2-1	CASTPRAGESYNEQFF	TGTGCCAGCACCCCAAGAGCGGGAGAATCCTACAATGAGCAGTTCTTC
few	TRBD2	17	TRBV6-6	TRBJ2-2	CASSYSSLAVNTGELFF	TGTGCCAGCAGTTACTCGAGTCTAGCGGTGAACACCGGGGAGCTGTTTTTT
NA	NA	20	TRBV19	TRBJ1-2	CASSIDFFGRRRPTNYGYTF	TGTGCCAGTAGTATAGATTTTTTCGGACGGAGGAGACCGACTAACTATGGCTACACCTTC